These 19 T cell receptor beta chains came from one sample sequenced in a study of technical replicates of blood from a few donors. Here immunoSEQ multiplex PCR was the method, and the copy in TCRdb shows in-frame clones only, minus some. The data show about 75,000 clones, about nine tenths seen once. What was sequenced was T cells isolated from PBMCs. These receptors all stem from a human donor in good health. Some clones in this sample may be carry-over from other donors' samples.

The J gene is TRBJ2-7, the V gene TRBV10-1; tentative D call: TRBD1 (6 bases). The CDR3 runs 13 residues. Looked up from germline, CDR1 is WNHNN and CDR2 is SYGVQD (reference sequence). Trimming removed 4 bases from V and 2 bases from J, with 9 bases in between. In nucleotides, the CDR3 is TGCGCCAGCAGTGCAGGGGTGGCCTACGAGCAGTACTTC. This encodes CASSAGVAYEQYF.

The DNA for the CDR3 is TGTGCCAGCAGTCTCTCCGGGGGGGGGATTCTCTATGGCTACACCTTC. Translated, it gives CASSLSGGGILYGYTF. The chain couples TRBV27 to TRBJ1-2; weak D call: TRBD1 (5 bases). The CDR3 sequence is 16 residues long. With 5 bases removed from V and 4 bases from J, the gap between germline ends came to 20 bases. The germline CDR1 and CDR2 sequences are MNHEY and SMNVEV (reference sequence).

The gene calls are TRBV5-4 and TRBJ2-2; D may be TRBD2 (6 bases). The germline CDR1 and CDR2 sequences are SGHNT and YYREEE (reference sequence). Trimming removed 0 bases at V and 3 bases at J, with 9 bases between. The CDR3 consists of 15 residues. CDR3 DNA sequence: TGTGCCAGCAGCTTGGGAGGGGACTACACCGGGGAGCTGTTTTTT. This sequence encodes CASSLGGDYTGELFF.

In this sample, this clone turned up once. The chain uses TRBV2 and TRBJ1-2; D is unclear. The CDR3 is 16 amino acids. V was clipped by 6 bases and J by 8 bases, with 25 bases between them. The germline CDR1 and CDR2 sequences are SNHLY and FYNNEI. The chain's CDR3 is CASSPVNSLNPEGYTF. As DNA, the CDR3 is TGTGCCAGCAGCCCGGTAAACTCACTTAACCCTGAGGGCTACACCTTC.

CDR3 amino acids: CASSRTSSTDTQYF. CDR3 nucleotides: TGTGCCAGCAGCCGGACTAGTAGCACAGATACGCAGTATTTT. V gene TRBV5-8 combines with J gene TRBJ2-3; 7 bases align to TRBD2. V shed 4 bases and J 0 bases; nucleotides not matched to a gene: 2. The germline CDR1 and CDR2 sequences are SGHTS and YDEGEE. There are 14 residues in the CDR3.

V usage is TRBV11-2 and J usage is TRBJ2-5, with 10 nucleotides matching TRBD2. V lost 5 bases, J lost 5 bases, and 8 bases stayed unmatched. The CDR3 totals 15 residues. Germline assignment: CDR1 SGHAT and CDR2 FQNNGV. DNA of the CDR3: TGTGCCAGCAGCCCGCCCTCGGGACTAGCGGAGACCCAGTACTTC. This sequence encodes CASSPPSGLAETQYF.

This clone was seen a handful of times. V usage is TRBV4-1 and J usage is TRBJ2-6; D remains unclear. Germline V gene lookup returns CDR1 MGHRA and CDR2 YSYEKL. V was cut by 3 bases and J by 2 bases, with 11 bases left in between. This CDR3 is 16 amino acids long. CDR3 DNA sequence: TGCGCCAGCAGCCAGCTCCCTCGGGCTGGGGCCAACGTCCTGACTTTC. It codes for CASSQLPRAGANVLTF.

The chain recombines TRBV30 with TRBJ1-2; D possibly corresponds to TRBD1 (5 bases). Germline assignment: CDR1 GTSNPN and CDR2 SVGIG (reference sequence). The CDR3 sequence is 12 residues long. Trimming removed 1 base from V and 6 bases from J, with 9 bases in between. The CDR3 reads CAWSGGADGYTF. Written as DNA, the CDR3 is TGTGCCTGGAGTGGGGGCGCGGATGGCTACACCTTC. Drawing the rest from reference TRBV30 and TRBJ1-2, the complete variable domain is SQTIHQWPATLVQPVGSPLSLECTVEGTSNPNLYWYRQAAGRGLQLLFYSVGIGQISSEVPQNLSASRPQDRQFILSSKKLLLSDSGFYLCAWSGGADGYTFGSGTRLTVV.

The chain's CDR3 is CASSTHRGGKETQYF. For the CDR3, the DNA is TGCGCCAGCAGCACGCACAGGGGCGGAAAAGAGACCCAGTACTTC. This chain links TRBV5-1 with TRBJ2-5, with 7 nucleotides matching TRBD1. CDR1 is SGHRS and CDR2 is YFSETQ in the germline V gene. After removal of 4 bases from V and 3 bases from J, the junction contained 9 bases not matched to a gene. The length of the CDR3 is 15 residues.

The V call is TRBV7-6, the J call TRBJ2-7; possible D gene TRBD2, 5 bases. In germline, CDR1 is SGHVS, CDR2 FNYEAQ. V lost 8 bases, J lost 6 bases, and 35 bases lay in between. The CDR3 is 19 residues long. The CDR3 nucleotides read TGTGCCAGCGATGGCGGAGATGCCCCCGAGGGTGAAGCCCGAAGCGAGCAGTACTTC. It translates to CASDGGDAPEGEARSEQYF.

The V gene is TRBV2, the J gene TRBJ2-1, with D maybe TRBD2 (5 bases). Germline-derived CDR1 and CDR2 are SNHLY and FYNNEI. Trimming left V 0 bases short and J 10 bases short, with 13 bases between. The CDR3 contains 14 residues. The CDR3 DNA sequence: TGTGCCAGCAGTGAAGCAGGGTCGGGATACGAGCAGTTCTTC. This encodes CASSEAGSGYEQFF.

This clone has a handful of counts. The rearrangement joins TRBV4-1 to TRBJ1-1, with 7 bases matching TRBD1. The V gene end was trimmed by 4 bases and the J gene end by 4 bases; junction bases not matched to a gene: 9. The length of the CDR3 is 15 residues. Looked up from germline, CDR1 is MGHRA and CDR2 is YSYEKL. CDR3 sequence: CASSLTRQGGTEAFF. CDR3 coding DNA: TGCGCCAGCAGCCTAACGAGACAGGGAGGCACTGAAGCTTTCTTT.

The chain carries TRBV5-1 and TRBJ1-3; the match to TRBD1 covers 8 bases. This CDR3 comprises 18 residues. CDR1 and CDR2 from the germline V gene are SGHRS and YFSETQ. The V gene end was trimmed by 4 bases and the J gene end by 2 bases; junction bases not matched to a gene: 14. CDR3 amino acids: CASSRGTGPGGTGNTIYF. The CDR3 coding sequence is TGCGCCAGCAGCCGGGGGACAGGCCCGGGTGGTACTGGAAACACCATATATTTT.

The rearrangement links TRBV18 to TRBJ1-1; the D gene is possibly TRBD1 (5 bases). This CDR3 comprises 16 residues. Germline V gene data show CDR1 as KGHSH and CDR2 as LQKENI. Trimming shortened V by 6 bases and J by 0 bases, and 17 bases separated the two germline ends. Written as DNA, the CDR3 is TGTGCCAGCTCCCAGGAGATTTCAGGGATGAACACTGAAGCTTTCTTT. This codes for CASSQEISGMNTEAFF.

The chain links TRBV7-3 to TRBJ2-1, with D perhaps TRBD1 (6 bases). Trimming took off 1 base at V and 5 bases at J, with 18 bases between the two ends. The CDR3 covers 17 residues. Germline V CDR1 and CDR2: SGHTA, FQGTGA. The CDR3 region has the DNA TGTGCCAGCAGCTTAAGGCGAGGGGGTGGTGGGAACAATGAGCAGTTCTTC. It encodes CASSLRRGGGGNNEQFF. The variable domain in full, with the rest retrieved from reference TRBV7-3 and TRBJ2-1, is GAGVSQTPSNKVTEKGKYVELRCDPISGHTALYWYRQSLGQGPEFLIYFQGTGAADDSGLPNDRFFAVRPEGSVSTLKIQRTERGDSAVYLCASSLRRGGGGNNEQFFGPGTRLTVL.

The chain joins TRBV4-1 to TRBJ1-1; tentative D call: TRBD1 (6 bases). Germline-derived CDR1 and CDR2 are MGHRA and YSYEKL. The CDR3 runs to 14 residues. Trimming pared 3 bases from V and 4 bases from J, leaving 12 bases between. The CDR3: CASSQPTGPTEAFF. CDR3 sequence (DNA): TGCGCCAGCAGCCAGCCAACAGGGCCCACTGAAGCTTTCTTT.

The J gene is TRBJ2-1, the V gene TRBV6-4, with 9 bases identical to TRBD1. The CDR3 has 16 residues. Germline CDR1 reads MRHNA; CDR2 reads SNTAGT. J was trimmed by 5 bases and V by 4 bases; bases with no gene match: 9. CDR3 protein: CASSVKGTGRDNEQFF. For the CDR3, the DNA is TGTGCCAGCAGTGTTAAGGGGACAGGGCGTGACAATGAGCAGTTCTTC.

The chain is built from TRBV29-1 and TRBJ1-4; 11 bases are shared with TRBD1. V shed 4 bases, J shed 7 bases, and the junction held 8 bases outside the gene matches. This CDR3 is built from 15 residues. Germline CDR1 SQVTM, CDR2 ANQGSEA. CDR3 DNA: TGCAGCGTTGGAGGGACAGGGGGAAGGGGTGAAAAACTGTTTTTT. Its translation: CSVGGTGGRGEKLFF. Combining the CDR3 with reference TRBV29-1 and TRBJ1-4 gives the whole variable domain SAVISQKPSRDICQRGTSLTIQCQVDSQVTMMFWYRQQPGQSLTLIATANQGSEATYESGFVIDKFPISRPNLTFSTLTVSNMSPEDSSIYLCSVGGTGGRGEKLFFGSGTQLSVL.

This chain connects TRBV27 to TRBJ2-3, with TRBD1 identical over 7 bases. From germline, CDR1 is MNHEY and CDR2 SMNVEV (reference sequence). Germline trimming cut 6 bases from V and 9 bases from J; bases unmatched to any gene: 6. There are 12 residues in the CDR3. The CDR3 DNA follows: TGTGCCAGCAGGGACAGGCCGGGCACGCAGTATTTT. This encodes CASRDRPGTQYF.